The 20 T cell receptor beta chains given below trace back to one sample, sequenced in a study of blood T cell repertoires in COVID-19. TCRdb's table, derived via immunoSEQ multiplex PCR, lists solely in-frame clones and lacks some. The sample lists more than 200,000 clones, around four fifths occurring once. Sample: peripheral blood. Receptors originate from a woman over 75 with COVID-19, enrolled during active disease.

V and J are TRBV3-1 (or the pseudogene TRBV3-2) and TRBJ2-1; 11 positions match TRBD2. This CDR3 has 17 residues. CDR1 is LGHDT, CDR2 YNNKEL, per germline (reference sequence). Unmatched junction bases numbered 11, after V lost 3 bases and J lost 7 bases. CDR3 nucleotides: TGTGCCAGCAGCCACTTCCCTAGCGGGGGGTTTGATAATGAGCAGTTCTTC. It yields the protein CASSHFPSGGFDNEQFF.

This clone was observed once. CDR3 region: CASSFVQGSTGELFF. CDR3 DNA sequence: TGTGCCAGCAGCTTCGTACAGGGAAGCACCGGGGAGCTGTTTTTT. This chain links TRBV5-5 with TRBJ2-2, with D possibly being TRBD1 (6 bases). V was cut by 2 bases and J by 4 bases, with 12 bases left in between. Germline V lookup: CDR1 SGHKS, CDR2 YYEKEE (reference sequence). The length of the CDR3 is 15 residues.

In DNA, the CDR3 is TGTGCCAGTAGTATCGGTCAGGGGACCGCCGAGCAGTACTTC. Encoded protein: CASSIGQGTAEQYF. The rearrangement uses TRBV19 and TRBJ2-7; possibly TRBD1 for D (6 bases). The germline gives CDR1 LNHDA, CDR2 SQIVND (reference sequence). V lost 3 bases and J 6 bases, leaving 15 bases between the germline ends. The CDR3 sequence is 14 residues long.

This clone was seen a few times. J is TRBJ2-2 and V is TRBV5-4; D not certain. This CDR3 spans 12 amino acids. V gave up 2 bases and J gave up 6 bases, with 5 bases separating them. CDR1 and CDR2 from the germline V gene are SGHNT and YYREEE (reference sequence). CDR3 region: CASSFRAGELFF. The CDR3, as DNA: TGTGCCAGCAGCTTTCGAGCCGGGGAGCTGTTTTTT.

The chain recombines TRBV5-1 with TRBJ2-7; D may be TRBD1 (6 bases). The CDR3 consists of 15 residues. Between the trimmed V and J ends, which lost 3 bases and 6 bases, there was a span of 19 bases. Germline V CDR1 and CDR2: SGHRS, YFSETQ. The CDR3 reads CASSSAPQGRFEQYF. In nucleotides, the CDR3 is TGCGCCAGCAGCTCGGCCCCCCAGGGGCGGTTCGAGCAGTACTTC. The entire variable domain, with the rest obtained from reference TRBV5-1 and TRBJ2-7, is as follows: KAGVTQTPRYLIKTRGQQVTLSCSPISGHRSVSWYQQTPGQGLQFLFEYFSETQRNKGNFPGRFSGRQFSNSRSEMNVSTLELGDSALYLCASSSAPQGRFEQYFGPGTRLTVT.

This clone has a count of ten or more. This chain uses TRBV5-5 with TRBJ1-3; 9 positions match TRBD1. Germline loops: CDR1 SGHKS, CDR2 YYEKEE (reference sequence). The CDR3 runs to 16 residues. The trim removed 8 bases at V and 4 bases at J, leaving 13 bases unmatched. The CDR3, as DNA: TGTGCCAGTATTCCCGGGACAGGGAATTTCGGAAACACCATATATTTT. This sequence encodes CASIPGTGNFGNTIYF.

The V and J genes are TRBV28 and TRBJ2-7; TRBD2 agrees at 7 bases. The CDR3 is made up of 14 amino acids. Per germline, CDR1 MDHEN and CDR2 SYDVKM. J was trimmed by 3 bases and V by 6 bases; bases with no gene match: 8. The CDR3 bases are TGTGCCAGCAGCCCGGGGGGTAAGGGCTACGAGCAGTACTTC. Translated, it gives CASSPGGKGYEQYF.

This chain joins TRBV14 and TRBJ2-5; no firm D call. The CDR3 is 14 amino acids. The germline gives CDR1 SGHDN, CDR2 FVKESK. The V end lost 3 bases, the J end lost 5 bases, and 13 bases lay between the germline ends. CDR3 protein: CASSHDIGWETQYF. CDR3 bases: TGTGCCAGCAGCCATGATATCGGGTGGGAGACCCAGTACTTC.

This clone was recorded a few times. J is TRBJ1-1 and V is TRBV5-1; TRBD1 matches 10 bases. The V segment lost 3 bases and the J segment 3 bases; nucleotides outside the gene matches: 14. CDR1 SGHRS and CDR2 YFSETQ come from the germline V gene. The CDR3 has 18 residues. The CDR3 DNA sequence: TGCGCCAGCAGCTCTGACAGGGGGCTGAAGGGTATATACACTGAAGCTTTCTTT. Its translation is CASSSDRGLKGIYTEAFF.

V is TRBV11-3 and J is TRBJ2-5; 10 nucleotides match TRBD2. The V and J ends lost 5 bases and 1 base, in that order; junction bases with no gene match: 7. This CDR3 region has 16 residues. Germline loops: CDR1 SGHNT, CDR2 YENEEA. CDR3 loop: CASSLRTSGVQETQYF. CDR3 nucleotide sequence: TGTGCCAGCAGCCTCCGGACTAGCGGAGTCCAAGAGACCCAGTACTTC.

The chain recombines TRBV7-8 with TRBJ1-4; the match to TRBD1 covers 10 bases. The CDR3 consists of 16 residues. Per the germline V gene, CDR1 is SGHVS and CDR2 is FQNEAQ. J lost 8 bases, V lost 6 bases, and 12 bases had no gene match. The CDR3 loop reads CASSRWPGQGREKLFF. The CDR3 DNA reads TGTGCCAGCAGTCGATGGCCGGGACAGGGGCGAGAAAAACTGTTTTTT.

The chain carries TRBV5-1 and TRBJ2-5; no definite D call. Per germline, CDR1 SGHRS and CDR2 YFSETQ. V lost 2 bases and J 3 bases, leaving 2 bases between the germline ends. The CDR3 covers 11 residues. CDR3 amino acids: CASSFKETQYF. The CDR3 DNA reads TGCGCCAGCAGCTTTAAAGAGACCCAGTACTTC.

The chain carries TRBV6-5 and TRBJ2-5; 12 bases map to TRBD1. With 0 bases clipped from V and 7 bases from J, the junction kept 3 bases outside the gene matches. Per the germline V gene, CDR1 is MNHEY and CDR2 is SVGAGI. The CDR3 runs to 15 residues. This CDR3 reads CASSYSGQGAWTQYF. In DNA form, the CDR3 reads TGTGCCAGCAGTTACTCGGGACAGGGGGCGTGGACCCAGTACTTC.

For the CDR3, the DNA is TGCGCCAGCAGCTTCACGGGACAGACAATTGAAAAACTGTTTTTT. Encoded protein: CASSFTGQTIEKLFF. The chain joins TRBV5-1 to TRBJ1-4; 7 nucleotides align to TRBD1. Germline values: CDR1 SGHRS, CDR2 YFSETQ. V lost 2 bases and J lost 7; bases outside the gene matches: 8. The CDR3 length is 15 residues.

This clone was detected once. The chain combines TRBV24-1 with TRBJ2-5; maybe TRBD2 (6 bases). This CDR3 has 15 residues. Trimming took off 2 bases at V and 4 bases at J, with 13 bases between the two ends. Germline V lookup: CDR1 KGHDR, CDR2 SFDVKD. The CDR3 nucleotides are TGTGCCACCAGTGATTCGCCGGGGCGGGGAGAGACCCAGTACTTC. As protein: CATSDSPGRGETQYF.

CDR3 region: CASSPQGAGYEQYF. The CDR3 DNA reads TGTGCCAGCAGTCCACAGGGGGCTGGTTACGAGCAGTACTTC. This rearrangement joins TRBV6-5 to TRBJ2-7; 9 bases match TRBD1. In germline, CDR1 is MNHEY, CDR2 SVGAGI. V lost 5 bases, J lost 4 bases, and 6 bases stayed unmatched. The CDR3 runs 14 residues.

Details on this clone: Germline and junction disagree at one end, which may indicate a read error. The V gene is TRBV28, the J gene TRBJ1-5; TRBD1 aligns across 7 bases. The CDR3 is 17 amino acids. Germline values: CDR1 MDHEN, CDR2 SYDVKM. CDR3: CASSPSTGPYANRPQHF. The CDR3 nucleotides read TGTGCCAGCAGTCCGTCGACAGGGCCGTACGCCAATCGGCCCCAGCATTTT.

This clone was detected only a few times. The V call is TRBV18, the J call TRBJ1-2; D call uncertain. The CDR3 covers 14 residues. Germline CDR1 KGHSH, CDR2 LQKENI. V was shortened by 3 bases and J by 2 bases, with 10 bases between the two germline ends. The DNA for the CDR3 is TGTGCCAGCTCACCCGGTCTGGTAAACTATGGCTACACCTTC. Translating gives CASSPGLVNYGYTF.

This clone was detected only once. V and J are TRBV18 and TRBJ1-5, with 7 bases fitting TRBD1. The CDR3 consists of 14 residues. The V and J ends lost 3 bases and 7 bases, in that order; junction bases with no gene match: 6. CDR1 and CDR2 from the germline V gene are KGHSH and LQKENI. DNA for the CDR3: TGTGCCAGCTCACCCGACAGGGTAAGGCAGCCCCAGCATTTT. As protein: CASSPDRVRQPQHF.

V gene TRBV3-1 (or the pseudogene TRBV3-2) combines with J gene TRBJ2-1; 10 positions agree with TRBD2. Looked up from germline, CDR1 is LGHDT and CDR2 is YNNKEL (reference sequence). The CDR3 contains 15 residues. J lost 6 bases, V lost 4 bases, and 6 bases had no gene match. CDR3 nucleotides: TGTGCCAGCAGCCTTAGCGGGGGGAGGGGCAATGAGCAGTTCTTC. Amino acid sequence: CASSLSGGRGNEQFF.